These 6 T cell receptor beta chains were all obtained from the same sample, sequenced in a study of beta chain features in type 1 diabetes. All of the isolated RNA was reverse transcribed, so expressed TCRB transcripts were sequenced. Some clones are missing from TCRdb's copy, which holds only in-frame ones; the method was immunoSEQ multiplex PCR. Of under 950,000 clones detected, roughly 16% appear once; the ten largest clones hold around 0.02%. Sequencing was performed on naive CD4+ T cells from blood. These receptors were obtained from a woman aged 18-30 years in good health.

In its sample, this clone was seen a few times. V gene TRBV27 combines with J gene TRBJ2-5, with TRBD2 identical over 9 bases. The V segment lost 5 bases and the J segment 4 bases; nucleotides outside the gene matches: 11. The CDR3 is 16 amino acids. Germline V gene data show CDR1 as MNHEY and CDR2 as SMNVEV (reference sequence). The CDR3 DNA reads TGTGCCAGCAGTCAAGACTGGCGGGAGGGCCGAGAGACCCAGTACTTC. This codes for CASSQDWREGRETQYF.

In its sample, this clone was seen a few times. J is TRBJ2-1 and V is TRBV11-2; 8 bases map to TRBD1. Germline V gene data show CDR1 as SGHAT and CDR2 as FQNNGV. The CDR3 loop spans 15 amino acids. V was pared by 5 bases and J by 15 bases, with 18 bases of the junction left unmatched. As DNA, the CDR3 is TGTGCCAGCAGCACAACCCAGGGGGCGGAGGGTTGGGTGTTCTTC. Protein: CASSTTQGAEGWVFF.

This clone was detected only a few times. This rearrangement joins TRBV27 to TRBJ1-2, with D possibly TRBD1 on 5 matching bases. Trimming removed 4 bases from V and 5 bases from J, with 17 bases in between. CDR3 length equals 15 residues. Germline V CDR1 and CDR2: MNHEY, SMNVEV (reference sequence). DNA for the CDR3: TGTGCCAGCAGTTCGGTACTTCAGGGTCCATATGGCTACACCTTC. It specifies CASSSVLQGPYGYTF.

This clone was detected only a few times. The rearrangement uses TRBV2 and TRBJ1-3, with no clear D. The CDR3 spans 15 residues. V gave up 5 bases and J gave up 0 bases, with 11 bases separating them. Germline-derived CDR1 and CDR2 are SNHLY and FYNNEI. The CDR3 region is CASSLAATSGNTIYF. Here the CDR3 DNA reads TGTGCCAGCAGTTTGGCAGCCACCTCTGGAAACACCATATATTTT.

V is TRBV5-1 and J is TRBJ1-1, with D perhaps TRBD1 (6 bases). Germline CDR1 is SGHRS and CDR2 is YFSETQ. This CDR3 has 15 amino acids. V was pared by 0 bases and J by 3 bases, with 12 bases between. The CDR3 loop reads CASSLDWEGDTEAFF. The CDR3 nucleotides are TGCGCCAGCAGCTTGGATTGGGAGGGGGACACTGAAGCTTTCTTT.

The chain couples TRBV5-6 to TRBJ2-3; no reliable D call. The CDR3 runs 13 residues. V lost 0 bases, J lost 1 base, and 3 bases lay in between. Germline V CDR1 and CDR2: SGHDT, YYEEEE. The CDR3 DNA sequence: TGTGCCAGCAGCTTGGCCCGCACAGATACGCAGTATTTT. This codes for CASSLARTDTQYF.